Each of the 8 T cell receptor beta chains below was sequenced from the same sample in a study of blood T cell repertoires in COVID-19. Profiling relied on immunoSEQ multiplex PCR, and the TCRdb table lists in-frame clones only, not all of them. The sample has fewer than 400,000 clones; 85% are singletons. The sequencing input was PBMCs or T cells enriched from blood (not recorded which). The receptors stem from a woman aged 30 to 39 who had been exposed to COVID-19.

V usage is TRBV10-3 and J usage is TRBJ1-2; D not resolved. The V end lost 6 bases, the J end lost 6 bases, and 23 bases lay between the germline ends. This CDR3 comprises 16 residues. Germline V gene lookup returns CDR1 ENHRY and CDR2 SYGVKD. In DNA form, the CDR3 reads TGTGCCATCAGACTCCCGGGGAGGGAAGGATCTAATGGCTACACCTTC. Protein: CAIRLPGREGSNGYTF.

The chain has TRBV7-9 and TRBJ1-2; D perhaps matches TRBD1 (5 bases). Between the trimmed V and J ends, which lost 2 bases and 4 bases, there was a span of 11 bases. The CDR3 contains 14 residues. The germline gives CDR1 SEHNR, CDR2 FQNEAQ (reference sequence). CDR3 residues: CASSLSTGGYGYTF. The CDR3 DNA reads TGTGCCAGCAGCTTAAGTACAGGCGGCTATGGCTACACCTTC.

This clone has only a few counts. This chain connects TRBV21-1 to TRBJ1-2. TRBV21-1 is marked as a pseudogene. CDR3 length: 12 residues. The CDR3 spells CASSKEENGYTF. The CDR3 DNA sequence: TGTGCCAGCAGCAAAGAGGAGAATGGCTACACCTTC.

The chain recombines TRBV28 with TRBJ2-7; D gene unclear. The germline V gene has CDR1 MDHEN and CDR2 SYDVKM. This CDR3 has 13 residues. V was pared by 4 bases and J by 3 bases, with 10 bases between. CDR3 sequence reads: CASSYREIYEQYF. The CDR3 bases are TGTGCCAGCAGTTACCGCGAAATCTACGAGCAGTACTTC.

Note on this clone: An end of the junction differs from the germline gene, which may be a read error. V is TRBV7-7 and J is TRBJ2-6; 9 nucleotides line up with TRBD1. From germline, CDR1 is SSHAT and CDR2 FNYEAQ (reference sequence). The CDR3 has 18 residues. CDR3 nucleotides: TGTGCTAGCAGCGTAGGGGGGACAGGGCTATCTGGGGCCAACGTCCTGACTTTC. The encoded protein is CASSVGGTGLSGANVLTF.

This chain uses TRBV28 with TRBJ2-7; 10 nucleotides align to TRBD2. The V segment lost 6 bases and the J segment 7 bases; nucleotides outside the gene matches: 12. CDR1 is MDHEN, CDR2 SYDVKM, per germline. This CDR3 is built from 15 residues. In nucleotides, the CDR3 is TGTGCCAGCAGCCCCCCCGCTAGCGGGAGAACGGAGCAGTACTTC. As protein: CASSPPASGRTEQYF.

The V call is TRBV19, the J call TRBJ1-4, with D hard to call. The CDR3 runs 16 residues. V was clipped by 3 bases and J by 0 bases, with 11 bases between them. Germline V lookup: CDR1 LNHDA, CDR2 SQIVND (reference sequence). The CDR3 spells CASSITDLSTNEKLFF. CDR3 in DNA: TGTGCCAGTAGTATCACAGATCTCTCAACTAATGAAAAACTGTTTTTT. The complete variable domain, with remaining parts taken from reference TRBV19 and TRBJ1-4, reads DGGITQSPKYLFRKEGQNVTLSCEQNLNHDAMYWYRQDPGQGLRLIYYSQIVNDFQKGDIAEGYSVSREKKESFPLTVTSAQKNPTAFYLCASSITDLSTNEKLFFGSGTQLSVL.

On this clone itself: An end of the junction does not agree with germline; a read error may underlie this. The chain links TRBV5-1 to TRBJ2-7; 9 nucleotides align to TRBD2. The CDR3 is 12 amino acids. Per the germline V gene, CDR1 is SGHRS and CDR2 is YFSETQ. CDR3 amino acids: CASSLEGLAGDF. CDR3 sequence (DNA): TGCGCCAGCAGCTTGGAGGGACTAGCCGGAGACTTC.